This T cell receptor beta chain was recorded in a study of monozygotic twins with inflammatory bowel disease. As to this clonotype: Its specificity is not known.

The template switching step added UMIs that contained a 6-nucleotide sample barcode. From the 5' RACE reads, TCRdb lists one entry per CDR3 protein and no DNA. Its table lists 350,000 to 550,000 distinct CDR3 sequences. This CDR3 is 12 amino acids long. The germline V gene has CDR1 SGHVS and CDR2 FNYEAQ. Study findings and constraints: The co-twins with IBD showed lower TCRbeta diversity (inverse Simpson) than their healthy siblings.

The J gene is TRBJ2-1, the V gene TRBV7-6. The receptor's source is a human donor with ulcerative colitis or Crohn's disease, or a healthy co-twin of an affected twin (not recorded which). Sequenced input: blood. The CDR3 protein is CASSSSSNEQFF.